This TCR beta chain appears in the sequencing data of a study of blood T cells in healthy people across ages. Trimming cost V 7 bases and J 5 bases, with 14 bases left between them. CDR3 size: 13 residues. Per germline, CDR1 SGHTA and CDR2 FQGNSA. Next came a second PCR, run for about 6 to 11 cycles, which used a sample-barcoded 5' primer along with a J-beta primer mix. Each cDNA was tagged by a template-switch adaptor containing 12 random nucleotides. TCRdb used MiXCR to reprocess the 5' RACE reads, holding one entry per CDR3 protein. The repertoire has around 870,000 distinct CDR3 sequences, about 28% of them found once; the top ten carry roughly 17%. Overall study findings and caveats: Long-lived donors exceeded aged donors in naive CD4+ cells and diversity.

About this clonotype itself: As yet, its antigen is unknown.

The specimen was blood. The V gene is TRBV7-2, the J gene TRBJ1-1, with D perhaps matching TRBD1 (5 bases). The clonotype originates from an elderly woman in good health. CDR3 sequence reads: CASKWGGSTEAFF. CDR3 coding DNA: TGTGCCAGCAAATGGGGGGGAAGTACTGAAGCTTTCTTT.